The 19 T cell receptor beta chains reported below all come from one sample, sequenced in a study of T cells after yellow fever vaccination. TCRdb reanalysed the 5' RACE reads using MiXCR and keeps one entry per CDR3 protein. Here the sample spans 100,000 to 150,000 distinct CDR3 sequences, approximately 9% being singletons. The sequences come from CD8+ T cells sorted from PBMCs, collected on the day of the yellow fever booster vaccination. Source of these receptors: a young man who received the YFV17D yellow fever vaccine.

The chain uses TRBV9 and TRBJ1-2, with D perhaps matching TRBD1 (5 bases). V lost 4 bases and J 1 base, leaving 11 bases between the germline ends. CDR1 and CDR2 from the germline V gene are SGDLS and YYNGEE. This CDR3 has 14 residues. CDR3 residues: CASSPGHLNYGYTF. The CDR3 DNA follows: TGTGCCAGCAGCCCAGGACACCTTAACTATGGCTACACCTTC.

This clonotype came up a few times. The chain has TRBV19 and TRBJ1-1, with a weak D call TRBD1 (6 bases). Germline V gives CDR1 LNHDA, CDR2 SQIVND (reference sequence). This CDR3 region has 15 residues. Trimming cost V 5 bases and J 6 bases, with 19 bases left between them. The CDR3: CASSPSNRAGAEAFF. In nucleotides, the CDR3 is TGTGCCAGTAGTCCCTCGAACAGGGCAGGGGCTGAAGCTTTCTTT.

The J gene is TRBJ2-5, the V gene TRBV27; a possible D gene is TRBD2 (6 bases). The germline gives CDR1 MNHEY, CDR2 SMNVEV (reference sequence). This CDR3 comprises 14 residues. Trimming pared 4 bases from V and 1 base from J, leaving 10 bases between. CDR3 sequence reads: CASSSRGGQETQYF. CDR3 in DNA: TGTGCCAGCAGTTCGAGGGGAGGCCAAGAGACCCAGTACTTC.

At least ten counts were recorded for this clonotype. This sequence joins TRBV6-2 or TRBV6-3 and TRBJ2-7, with no clear D. CDR1 is MNHEY and CDR2 is SVGEGT in the germline V gene. Trimming took off 0 bases at V and 2 bases at J, with 14 bases between the two ends. The CDR3 is 16 residues long. CDR3 loop: CASSYSRDLQPYEQYF. CDR3 nucleotides: TGTGCCAGCAGTTACTCGAGAGACCTCCAACCCTACGAGCAGTACTTC.

This clonotype has ten or more counts. J is TRBJ2-7 and V is TRBV12-3 or TRBV12-4; 9 nucleotides align to TRBD1. V lost 6 bases, J lost 7 bases, and 1 base stayed unmatched. This CDR3 spans 11 amino acids. CDR3 sequence reads: CASRTGGEQYF. The CDR3, as DNA: TGTGCCAGCAGGACAGGGGGTGAGCAGTACTTC.

This clonotype was observed a few times. The CDR3 loop is CSARGRESSGANVLTF. In DNA, the CDR3 is TGCAGTGCTAGAGGCAGGGAAAGCTCTGGGGCCAACGTCCTGACTTTC. The chain couples TRBV20-1 to TRBJ2-6, with TRBD1 as a possible D gene (5 bases). The CDR3 runs to 16 residues. V shed 1 base and J shed 0 bases, with 10 bases lying between them. Germline V gene lookup returns CDR1 DFQATT and CDR2 SNEGSKA (reference sequence).

This clonotype has only a few counts. J is TRBJ1-1 and V is TRBV5-1, with a possible D match to TRBD1 (5 bases). The length of the CDR3 is 16 residues. The germline V gene has CDR1 SGHRS and CDR2 YFSETQ. V was cut by 0 bases and J by 4 bases, with 16 bases left in between. The CDR3 DNA follows: TGCGCCAGCAGCTTGGACGGGGCTGGTCGGGGCACTGAAGCTTTCTTT. It yields the protein CASSLDGAGRGTEAFF. The complete variable domain, with remaining parts taken from reference TRBV5-1 and TRBJ1-1, reads KAGVTQTPRYLIKTRGQQVTLSCSPISGHRSVSWYQQTPGQGLQFLFEYFSETQRNKGNFPGRFSGRQFSNSRSEMNVSTLELGDSALYLCASSLDGAGRGTEAFFGQGTRLTVV.

This chain uses TRBV7-9 with TRBJ2-5, with 11 bases aligning to TRBD1. J was trimmed by 10 bases and V by 5 bases; bases with no gene match: 6. This CDR3 spans 13 amino acids. Germline V gene lookup returns CDR1 SEHNR and CDR2 FQNEAQ (reference sequence). CDR3 protein: CASSPPGQGDQYF. In DNA form, the CDR3 reads TGTGCCAGCAGCCCTCCGGGACAGGGGGACCAGTACTTC.

The sample holds a few counts of this clonotype. The genes are TRBV5-1 and TRBJ1-1; 9 bases are a match to TRBD1. CDR3 length: 15 residues. V dropped 4 bases and J dropped 0; count of bases not matched to a gene: 4. From germline, CDR1 is SGHRS and CDR2 YFSETQ. CDR3 in DNA: TGCGCCAGCAGCGCGGGACAGGGATTGAACACTGAAGCTTTCTTT. It yields the protein CASSAGQGLNTEAFF.

V usage is TRBV29-1 and J usage is TRBJ2-5; 9 nucleotides match TRBD1. This CDR3 is 13 amino acids long. V trimming: 3 bases; J trimming: 7 bases; junction bases outside the gene matches: 6. Germline lookup yields CDR1 SQVTM and CDR2 ANQGSEA. The CDR3 nucleotides are TGCAGCGTTGAGGGGACAGGGCGCGGGACCCAGTACTTC. Its protein product is CSVEGTGRGTQYF.

This clonotype was seen a few times. The V gene is TRBV6-5, the J gene TRBJ2-1, with D perhaps matching TRBD1 (5 bases). Germline CDR1 MNHEY, CDR2 SVGAGI. The V end was cut by 4 bases, the J end by 4 bases, with 8 bases between. The CDR3 has 13 amino acids. CDR3 nucleotide sequence: TGTGCCAGCAGTTCTTGGACATACAATGAGCAGTTCTTC. Its translation is CASSSWTYNEQFF.

This clonotype has at least ten counts. The genes are TRBV7-3 and TRBJ1-1; possible D gene TRBD1, 5 bases. The V gene lost 5 bases and the J gene lost 0 bases, with 13 bases spanning the gap. Per germline, CDR1 SGHTA and CDR2 FQGTGA. This CDR3 comprises 15 residues. CDR3 nucleotides: TGTGCCAGCAGCCCCCAGGGTAGTATGAACACTGAAGCTTTCTTT. As protein: CASSPQGSMNTEAFF.

This clonotype has more than one count but fewer than ten. This chain links TRBV29-1 with TRBJ2-7; D is ambiguous. The V end was cut by 2 bases, the J end by 3 bases, with 5 bases between. Germline lookup yields CDR1 SQVTM and CDR2 ANQGSEA. This CDR3 contains 11 residues. CDR3 sequence: CSVESVYEQYF. Written as DNA, the CDR3 is TGCAGCGTTGAATCTGTCTACGAGCAGTACTTC.

This clonotype was seen a few times. This sequence joins TRBV7-2 and TRBJ2-1; 8 positions agree with TRBD1. The germline CDR1 and CDR2 sequences are SGHTA and FQGNSA. The junction had 13 bases not matched to a gene; V was cut back by 5 bases and J by 7 bases. This CDR3 has 16 residues. The CDR3 nucleotides are TGTGCCAGCAGCCCGATGACAGGGGTTTCTTGGAATGAGCAGTTCTTC. It encodes CASSPMTGVSWNEQFF.

Many counts were recorded for this clonotype. The rearrangement uses TRBV4-1 and TRBJ2-1, with D possibly being TRBD1 (6 bases). Germline CDR1 is MGHRA and CDR2 is YSYEKL. V was pared by 4 bases and J by 4 bases, with 14 bases between. The length of the CDR3 is 15 residues. In DNA form, the CDR3 reads TGCGCCAGCAGCCCCCAAACAGGGACGTACAATGAGCAGTTCTTC. Translation gives CASSPQTGTYNEQFF.

There are many counts of this clonotype. This chain uses TRBV4-2 with TRBJ2-1; TRBD2 agrees at 11 bases. J gave up 3 bases and V 0 bases, and 1 base lay outside the gene matches. This CDR3 region has 16 residues. Per the germline V gene, CDR1 is LGHNA and CDR2 is YNFKEQ. The CDR3 region is CASSQDGTSGYNEQFF. The CDR3 coding sequence is TGTGCCAGCAGCCAAGATGGGACTAGCGGCTACAATGAGCAGTTCTTC.

This clonotype was counted between two and nine times. The chain links TRBV3-1 to TRBJ2-3, with 11 bases lining up with TRBD2. V dropped 3 bases and J dropped 6; count of bases not matched to a gene: 8. The CDR3 length is 16 residues. Germline V gene data show CDR1 as LGHDT and CDR2 as YNNKEL (reference sequence). Here the CDR3 reads CASSHLSGGAPDTQYF. In nucleotides, the CDR3 is TGTGCCAGCAGCCACCTTAGCGGGGGGGCCCCCGATACGCAGTATTTT.

J is TRBJ1-2 and V is TRBV10-3, with D unresolved. The V gene's germline CDR1 is ENHRY and CDR2 SYGVKD. V lost 0 bases and J 4 bases, leaving 9 bases between the germline ends. The CDR3 runs 14 residues. The CDR3: CAISESPPVYGYTF. The CDR3 DNA sequence: TGTGCCATCAGTGAGTCGCCGCCTGTCTATGGCTACACCTTC.

This clonotype was seen a few times. The chain combines TRBV4-1 with TRBJ1-1; D may be TRBD1 (5 bases). The CDR3 is 13 residues long. CDR1 and CDR2 from the germline V gene are MGHRA and YSYEKL. The ends were cut back, 3 bases at V and 2 bases at J, with 7 bases in the middle. The CDR3 region is CASSHQGNTEAFF. The DNA for the CDR3 is TGCGCCAGCAGCCACCAGGGAAACACTGAAGCTTTCTTT.